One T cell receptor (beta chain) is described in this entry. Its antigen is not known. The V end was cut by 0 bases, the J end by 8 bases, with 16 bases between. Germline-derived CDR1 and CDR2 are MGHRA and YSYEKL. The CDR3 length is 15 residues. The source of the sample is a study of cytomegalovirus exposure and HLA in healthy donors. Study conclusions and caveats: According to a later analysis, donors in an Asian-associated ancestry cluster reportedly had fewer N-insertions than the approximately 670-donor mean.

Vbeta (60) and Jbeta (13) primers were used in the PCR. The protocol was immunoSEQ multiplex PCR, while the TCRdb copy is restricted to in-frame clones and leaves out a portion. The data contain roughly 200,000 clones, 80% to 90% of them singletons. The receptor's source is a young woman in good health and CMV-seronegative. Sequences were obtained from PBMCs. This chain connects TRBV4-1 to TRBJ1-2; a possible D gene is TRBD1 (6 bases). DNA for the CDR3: TGCGCCAGCAGCCAAGATGGAGGGGGGGCAAGCGGCTACACCTTC. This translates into CASSQDGGGASGYTF.